This paragraph reports one T cell receptor beta chain. Its antigen is not known. One junction end disagrees with the germline gene, perhaps due to a read error. The source of the sample is a study of cytomegalovirus exposure and HLA in healthy donors. General study points: Most of the TCR beta V segments (in an earlier analysis) were productive either about 87% or about 30% of the time. TCR beta sequences reportedly predicted most subjects' HLA-A and HLA-B alleles accurately. Later analysis found that TCR beta chains associated with HLA were more clonally expanded than other, equally common chains.

PCR primers comprised 60 Vbeta and 13 Jbeta primers. Sequenced by immunoSEQ multiplex PCR; TCRdb stores in-frame clones only, minus some. The table lists some 100,000 clones, about four fifths of them singletons, with under 5% in the top ten. CDR3 length equals 13 residues. CDR1 is SGHVS, CDR2 FQNEAQ, per germline. The V and J genes are TRBV7-8 and TRBJ1-1; TRBD1 aligns across 11 bases. The clonotype originates from a female donor in good health and CMV-seropositive. The sample consisted of PBMCs. The CDR3 nucleotides are TGTGCCAGCAGCTCGGACAGGGGGCAAACACCCTTTTTT. Translation gives CASSSDRGQTPFF.